This TCR beta chain is from a study of cytomegalovirus exposure and HLA in healthy donors. Notes on the study in general: The authors considered a cluster of highly shared sequence variants likely to be a sequencing artifact. Among the CMV-associated chains, a few were confirmed in vitro as specific for CMV antigens.

The CDR3 is 16 residues long. From germline, CDR1 is LNHDA and CDR2 SQIVND (reference sequence). Trimming removed 7 bases from V and 8 bases from J, with 26 bases in between. Of note for this clone: Its antigen is unknown.

Vbeta (60) and Jbeta (13) primers were used in the PCR. Clones were sequenced by immunoSEQ multiplex PCR, and TCRdb holds only the in-frame ones, with some missing. The sample carries under 150,000 clones, about 78% recorded once. The clonotype comes from a human donor in good health. The chain recombines TRBV19 with TRBJ1-2, with D possibly matching TRBD1 (5 bases). Sequenced sample: PBMCs. The CDR3 here is CASKRRDEAGREGYTF. The CDR3 DNA reads as TGTGCCAGTAAAAGGAGGGACGAGGCAGGGAGGGAAGGCTACACCTTC.